The 18 T cell receptor beta chains below were found in one sample sequenced in a study of blood T cells in healthy people across ages. For the second PCR, which ran for roughly 7 to 11 cycles, a sample-barcoded 5' primer and a J-beta primer mix were used. MiXCR, run by TCRdb on the 5' RACE reads, gives a single entry per CDR3 protein. The sample records 1.5 million to 1.8 million distinct CDR3 sequences, approximately 42% being singletons. Sequenced sample: blood. The receptors derive from a woman aged 18 to 35 in good health.

The gene calls are TRBV18 and TRBJ1-4; D is perhaps TRBD1 (5 bases). Germline V gene data show CDR1 as KGHSH and CDR2 as LQKENI. Trimming took 5 bases from V and 3 from J, leaving 16 bases between them. CDR3 length: 16 residues. This CDR3 reads CASSSSPGPANEKLFF. In DNA form, the CDR3 reads TGTGCCAGCTCATCATCCCCGGGGCCGGCTAATGAAAAACTGTTTTTT.

This clonotype was seen more than once but under ten times. The chain has TRBV6-5 and TRBJ1-2; a weak D match, TRBD1 (6 bases). This CDR3 spans 15 amino acids. Germline V CDR1 and CDR2: MNHEY, SVGAGI. Trimming stripped 4 bases from V and 4 bases from J, with 16 bases between. The CDR3 DNA sequence: TGTGCCAGCAGTTCACCCAAGACAGGACTCTATGGCTACACCTTC. Its translation is CASSSPKTGLYGYTF.

This clonotype has a handful of counts. The V call is TRBV4-1, the J call TRBJ2-1; D call uncertain. V lost 0 bases, J lost 6 bases, and 12 bases lay in between. The CDR3 loop spans 15 amino acids. Germline V gene sequence: CDR1 MGHRA, CDR2 YSYEKL. CDR3 in DNA: TGCGCCAGCAGCCAAGAGCACCTGGCTACCAATGAGCAGTTCTTC. Protein product: CASSQEHLATNEQFF.

This clonotype was detected only a few times. The V gene is TRBV3-1, the J gene TRBJ2-7, with TRBD2 as a possible D gene (6 bases). This CDR3 has 16 residues. Germline-derived CDR1 and CDR2 are LGHDT and YNNKEL (reference sequence). Trimming removed 0 bases from V and 5 bases from J, with 17 bases in between. CDR3 amino acids: CASSQDPGSNLHEQYF. CDR3 coding DNA: TGTGCCAGCAGCCAAGACCCCGGGAGTAATTTACACGAGCAGTACTTC.

The chain combines TRBV12-3 or TRBV12-4 with TRBJ1-1; no definite D call. Trimming removed 5 bases from V and 3 bases from J, with 10 bases in between. This CDR3 is 13 amino acids long. CDR3 in DNA: TGTGCCAGCAGTCTCCGGACCGACACTGAAGCTTTCTTT. Translating it yields CASSLRTDTEAFF.

This clonotype was detected a few times. The chain employs TRBV4-3 and TRBJ1-2, with D tentatively TRBD1 (5 bases). The germline V gene encodes CDR1 LGHNA and CDR2 YSLEER. V lost 1 base and J 6 bases, leaving 9 bases between the germline ends. The CDR3 consists of 13 residues. This chain's CDR3 is CASSQVGEDGYTF. The DNA for the CDR3 is TGCGCCAGCAGCCAAGTAGGGGAAGATGGCTACACCTTC.

This clonotype was counted a few times. This chain joins TRBV30 and TRBJ1-4, with 12 bases aligning to TRBD1. V shed 6 bases, J shed 4 bases, and the junction held 6 bases outside the gene matches. This CDR3 has 15 amino acids. Germline values: CDR1 GTSNPN, CDR2 SVGIG (reference sequence). The CDR3 region is CACPGQGALNEKLFF. CDR3 nucleotide sequence: TGTGCCTGCCCGGGACAGGGGGCGCTTAATGAAAAACTGTTTTTT.

This clonotype was observed a few times. The genes are TRBV21-1 and TRBJ1-4; the table's D gene call, TRBD1, was not cross checked with the DNA. TRBV21-1 is a pseudogene locus. This CDR3 comprises 14 residues. The CDR3 protein is CASPWGATNEKLFF. For the CDR3, the DNA is TGTGCCAGCCCCTGGGGTGCAACTAATGAAAAACTGTTTTTT.

A few counts support this clonotype. The gene calls are TRBV6-5 and TRBJ1-2, with 7 bases fitting TRBD1. CDR3 size: 15 residues. Germline CDR1 and CDR2: MNHEY and SVGAGI. V lost 3 bases to trimming and J lost 7 bases; unmatched junction nucleotides: 11. The CDR3 DNA sequence: TGTGCCAGCAGTTATTCCGACCAGGGGGTAGGTGGCTACACCTTC. It codes for CASSYSDQGVGGYTF.

V usage is TRBV27 and J usage is TRBJ2-5; 12 nucleotides match TRBD2. V was pared by 4 bases and J by 11 bases, with 11 bases of the junction left unmatched. Germline CDR1 is MNHEY and CDR2 is SMNVEV (reference sequence). The CDR3 is 15 amino acids. CDR3 amino acids: CASSSTSGGSNEQYF. CDR3 DNA sequence: TGTGCCAGCAGTTCTACTAGCGGGGGGAGTAATGAGCAGTACTTC.

A few counts support this clonotype. The V and J genes are TRBV6-5 and TRBJ2-1; 7 positions match TRBD2. The junction had 10 bases not matched to a gene; V was cut back by 4 bases and J by 7 bases. The germline V gene has CDR1 MNHEY and CDR2 SVGAGI. CDR3 length equals 15 residues. As DNA, the CDR3 is TGTGCCAGCAGTTTCTCCGGGACTACCGTGAATGAGCAGTTCTTC. It encodes CASSFSGTTVNEQFF.

The chain employs TRBV27 and TRBJ1-6; D gene uncertain. The CDR3 is 14 amino acids. Trimming removed 5 bases from V and 6 bases from J, with 11 bases in between. Germline CDR1 is MNHEY and CDR2 is SMNVEV (reference sequence). Here the CDR3 reads CASSPVTGNSPLHF. CDR3 nucleotides: TGTGCCAGCAGTCCCGTGACTGGTAATTCACCCCTCCACTTT.

V gene TRBV5-1 combines with J gene TRBJ2-2, with D possibly being TRBD1 (5 bases). Trimming removed 0 bases from V and 3 bases from J, with 21 bases in between. The CDR3 has 19 amino acids. Germline CDR1 reads SGHRS; CDR2 reads YFSETQ. CDR3 in amino acids: CASSLDNRLQGVDTGELFF. CDR3 DNA sequence: TGCGCCAGCAGCTTGGATAATAGACTCCAGGGTGTGGACACCGGGGAGCTGTTTTTT. Looking up the rest from reference TRBV5-1 and TRBJ2-2 gives the full variable domain: KAGVTQTPRYLIKTRGQQVTLSCSPISGHRSVSWYQQTPGQGLQFLFEYFSETQRNKGNFPGRFSGRQFSNSRSEMNVSTLELGDSALYLCASSLDNRLQGVDTGELFFGEGSRLTVL.

The chain recombines TRBV6-2 or TRBV6-3 with TRBJ1-1; D is unresolved. Germline CDR1 MNHEY, CDR2 SVGEGT. Trimming removed 2 bases at V and 0 bases at J, with 13 bases between. The CDR3 runs to 16 residues. The CDR3 spells CASSYERGGMNTEAFF. CDR3 DNA: TGTGCCAGCAGTTACGAACGGGGAGGAATGAACACTGAAGCTTTCTTT.

This clonotype was seen a few times. The chain uses TRBV27 and TRBJ2-7, with D uncertain. V was shortened by 1 base and J by 4 bases, with 11 bases between the two germline ends. The germline V gene encodes CDR1 MNHEY and CDR2 SMNVEV (reference sequence). This CDR3 has 14 amino acids. The CDR3 DNA reads as TGTGCCAGCAGTTTATATTACAATCCTTACGAGCAGTACTTC. This sequence encodes CASSLYYNPYEQYF.

The table lists this clonotype with a few counts. V usage is TRBV7-2 and J usage is TRBJ1-2, with TRBD1 identical over 9 bases. The CDR3 length is 15 residues. V lost 5 bases and J lost 4; bases outside the gene matches: 8. Germline V gene sequence: CDR1 SGHTA, CDR2 FQGNSA. As DNA, the CDR3 is TGTGCCAGCAGCCCCGGGACAGGGTTAGGCTATGGCTACACCTTC. It is translated as CASSPGTGLGYGYTF. The variable domain in full, completed from reference TRBV7-2 and TRBJ1-2, reads GAGVSQSPSNKVTEKGKDVELRCDPISGHTALYWYRQSLGQGLEFLIYFQGNSAPDKSGLPSDRFSAERTGGSVSTLTIQRTQQEDSAVYLCASSPGTGLGYGYTFGSGTRLTVV.

The chain employs TRBV7-9 and TRBJ1-2; 7 bases are a match to TRBD1. Germline values: CDR1 SEHNR, CDR2 FQNEAQ (reference sequence). Trimming removed 4 bases from V and 2 bases from J; junction bases left unmatched: 10. CDR3 length equals 16 residues. CDR3 region: CASSSQYRGTNYGYTF. The DNA for the CDR3 is TGTGCCAGCAGCTCACAGTACAGGGGAACGAACTATGGCTACACCTTC.

The chain employs TRBV30 and TRBJ1-2; D ambiguous. The CDR3 length is 17 residues. The V end lost 0 bases, the J end lost 1 base, and 18 bases lay between the germline ends. Germline CDR1 is GTSNPN and CDR2 is SVGIG (reference sequence). The CDR3 nucleotides are TGTGCCTGGAGTGTACTACGGGAGACTCATTATAACTATGGCTACACCTTC. Protein: CAWSVLRETHYNYGYTF.